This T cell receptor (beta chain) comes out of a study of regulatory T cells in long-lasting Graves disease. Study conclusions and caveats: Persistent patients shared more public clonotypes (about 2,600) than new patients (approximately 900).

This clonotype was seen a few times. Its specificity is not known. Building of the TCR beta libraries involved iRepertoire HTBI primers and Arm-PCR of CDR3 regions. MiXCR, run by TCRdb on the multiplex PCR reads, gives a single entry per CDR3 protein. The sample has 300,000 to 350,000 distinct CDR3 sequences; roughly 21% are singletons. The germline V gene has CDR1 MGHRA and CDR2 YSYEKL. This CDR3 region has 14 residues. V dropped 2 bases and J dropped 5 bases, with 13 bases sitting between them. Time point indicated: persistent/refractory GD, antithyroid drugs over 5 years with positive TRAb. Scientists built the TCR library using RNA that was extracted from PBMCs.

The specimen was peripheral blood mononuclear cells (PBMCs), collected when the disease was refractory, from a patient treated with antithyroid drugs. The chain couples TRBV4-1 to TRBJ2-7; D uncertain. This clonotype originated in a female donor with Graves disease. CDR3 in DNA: TGCGCCAGCAGCCAAATAGGGCGGCGCGACGAGCAGTACTTC. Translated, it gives CASSQIGRRDEQYF.